The 28 T cell receptor beta chains presented below share a single source sample, sequenced in a study of beta chain features in type 1 diabetes. Findings and limits, study-wide: Shortening of TCRB CDR3s, moderate but significant, appeared in all four CD4+ subsets of Type 1 diabetes patients.

Sequencing targeted expressed TCRB transcripts, as all isolated RNA had been reverse transcribed. Sequenced by immunoSEQ multiplex PCR; TCRdb stores in-frame clones only, minus some. Seen here are 95,000 to 150,000 clones, 16% observed once, and the top ten hold roughly 2.5%. Their antigen targets remain unknown. Sequenced material: central memory CD4+ T cells from blood. These receptors all stem from a man aged 30-40 years with type 1 diabetes.

A remark on this clone: One end of the junction does not line up with germline, which may come from a read error. This rearrangement joins TRBV7-7 to TRBJ2-2, with D possibly being TRBD1 (5 bases). CDR3 length equals 14 residues. Germline CDR1 is SSHAT and CDR2 is FNYEAQ (reference sequence). The CDR3 nucleotides are TGTGCTAGCAGCCCATCGTGGCAGGGTCAGGAGCTGTTTTTT. Protein product: CASSPSWQGQELFF.

The rearrangement joins TRBV9 to TRBJ2-7, with D perhaps matching TRBD2 (5 bases). V gave up 3 bases and J gave up 2 bases, with 12 bases separating them. This CDR3 contains 14 residues. The germline gives CDR1 SGDLS, CDR2 YYNGEE. The CDR3 nucleotides are TGTGCCAGCAGCGGAGGACTGTCTACCTACGAGCAGTACTTC. Its translation is CASSGGLSTYEQYF.

This clone was seen only a few times. This chain uses TRBV7-3 with TRBJ1-6, with D unresolved. Trimming left V 2 bases short and J 7 bases short, with 6 bases between. Germline CDR1 is SGHTA and CDR2 is FQGTGA. This CDR3 has 13 amino acids. The DNA for the CDR3 is TGTGCCAGCAGCTTAGGGTTCAATTCACCCCTCCACTTT. Translation: CASSLGFNSPLHF.

As regards this clone: Other DNA sequences in the sample encode the same CDR3. The chain joins TRBV5-6 to TRBJ2-1; D call uncertain. Germline V gene lookup returns CDR1 SGHDT and CDR2 YYEEEE. CDR3 size: 11 residues. V was pared by 2 bases and J by 7 bases, with 4 bases between. DNA for the CDR3: TGTGCCAGCAGCTTACGGAATGAGCAGTTCTTC. This codes for CASSLRNEQFF.

Details on this clone: The sample has other DNA sequences that encode this CDR3 too. The genes are TRBV5-1 and TRBJ2-3; no clear D. The germline CDR1 and CDR2 sequences are SGHRS and YFSETQ. Trimming shortened V by 1 base and J by 4 bases, and 4 bases separated the two germline ends. The CDR3 has 12 amino acids. The DNA for the CDR3 is TGCGCCAGCAGCTTGTATGCAGATACGCAGTATTTT. This encodes CASSLYADTQYF.

This clone was seen a few times. Other DNA sequences in the sample encode the same CDR3. The chain carries TRBV7-2 and TRBJ2-6, with D perhaps given as TRBD1 or TRBD2 (7 bases each). The V end was cut by 4 bases, the J end by 0 bases, with 16 bases between. Germline V CDR1 and CDR2: SGHTA, FQGNSA. The CDR3 spans 18 residues. The CDR3 region is CASSSHQGGSSGANVLTF. The CDR3 DNA reads as TGTGCCAGCAGCTCACACCAGGGGGGGAGCTCTGGGGCCAACGTCCTGACTTTC.

The chain couples TRBV29-1 to TRBJ1-1; 9 positions match TRBD1. From germline, CDR1 is SQVTM and CDR2 ANQGSEA. Germline trimming cut 5 bases from V and 5 bases from J; bases unmatched to any gene: 15. The CDR3 is 16 amino acids. The DNA for the CDR3 is TGCAGCGTTTTGAATCCCCCGGGACAGGGAGGAACTGAAGCTTTCTTT. Amino acid sequence: CSVLNPPGQGGTEAFF. The whole variable domain, remainder taken from reference TRBV29-1 and TRBJ1-1, is SAVISQKPSRDICQRGTSLTIQCQVDSQVTMMFWYRQQPGQSLTLIATANQGSEATYESGFVIDKFPISRPNLTFSTLTVSNMSPEDSSIYLCSVLNPPGQGGTEAFFGQGTRLTVV.

The gene calls are TRBV4-1 and TRBJ2-1, with 13 bases aligning to TRBD2. Germline assignment: CDR1 MGHRA and CDR2 YSYEKL. This CDR3 is 15 amino acids long. V trimming: 4 bases; J trimming: 8 bases; junction bases outside the gene matches: 5. The CDR3 region is CASSLGLAGVYEQFF. The CDR3 coding sequence is TGCGCCAGCAGCCTCGGACTAGCGGGGGTCTATGAGCAGTTCTTC.

This clone was picked up a small number of times. J is TRBJ1-5 and V is TRBV30; 7 bases line up with TRBD1. Trimming at V came to 0 bases and at J to 4 bases, leaving 3 bases not matched to a gene. In germline, CDR1 is GTSNPN, CDR2 SVGIG (reference sequence). This CDR3 contains 14 residues. CDR3 sequence: CAWSVIQGNQPQHF. The DNA of the CDR3 is TGTGCCTGGAGTGTCATACAGGGGAATCAGCCCCAGCATTTT. Full variable domain (missing parts from reference TRBV30 and TRBJ1-5): SQTIHQWPATLVQPVGSPLSLECTVEGTSNPNLYWYRQAAGRGLQLLFYSVGIGQISSEVPQNLSASRPQDRQFILSSKKLLLSDSGFYLCAWSVIQGNQPQHFGDGTRLSIL.

The CDR3 DNA sequence: TGTGCCTGGAGTGTAAGGACTGGGCAGCCCCAGCATTTT. Protein: CAWSVRTGQPQHF. The chain uses TRBV30 and TRBJ1-5; no reliable D call. V dropped 0 bases and J dropped 7 bases, with 10 bases sitting between them. The CDR3 is 13 amino acids. The V gene's germline CDR1 is GTSNPN and CDR2 SVGIG (reference sequence).

This clone was recorded many times. This chain connects TRBV5-1 to TRBJ2-5; no clear D. Germline V gene lookup returns CDR1 SGHRS and CDR2 YFSETQ. This CDR3 region has 12 residues. The V end was cut by 0 bases, the J end by 9 bases, with 9 bases between. As DNA, the CDR3 is TGCGCCAGCAGCTTGGCCACTCGTGCCCAGTACTTC. Its translation is CASSLATRAQYF.

The chain links TRBV19 to TRBJ2-1; 12 positions match TRBD2. Germline-derived CDR1 and CDR2 are LNHDA and SQIVND (reference sequence). Trimming cost V 5 bases and J 9 bases; bases outside gene matches: 14. There are 17 residues in the CDR3. The CDR3 DNA reads as TGTGCCAGTAGTCCTCAAACTAGCGGGGGGACTATAAGTGAGCAGTTCTTC. Amino acid sequence: CASSPQTSGGTISEQFF.

There are a few counts of this clone. This same CDR3 is encoded by further DNA sequences in the sample. This rearrangement joins TRBV29-1 to TRBJ1-6; a weak D match, TRBD1 (5 bases). The germline gives CDR1 SQVTM, CDR2 ANQGSEA. The germline V and J ends were trimmed by 6 bases and 0 bases, with 9 bases remaining between them. The CDR3 is 14 residues long. The CDR3 nucleotides read TGCAGCGTCAGACAGAGCTCCTATAATTCACCCCTCCACTTT. The encoded protein is CSVRQSSYNSPLHF.

This chain joins TRBV6-5 and TRBJ2-1; perhaps TRBD1 as D (6 bases). The CDR3 consists of 16 residues. V was clipped by 0 bases and J by 2 bases, with 11 bases between them. Germline lookup yields CDR1 MNHEY and CDR2 SVGAGI. This CDR3 is CASSYSFTGTYNEQFF. CDR3 nucleotide sequence: TGTGCCAGCAGTTACTCTTTCACAGGGACCTACAATGAGCAGTTCTTC.

A few counts support this clone. This may come from a read error, since a much larger clone is one base off. Additional DNA sequences in this sample encode the identical CDR3. This chain joins TRBV19 and TRBJ2-6; either TRBD1 or TRBD2 may fit D (5 bases each). This CDR3 has 17 amino acids. The germline CDR1 and CDR2 sequences are LNHDA and SQIVND (reference sequence). V dropped 6 bases and J dropped 0 bases, with 15 bases sitting between them. CDR3 nucleotide sequence: TGTGCCAGTAGGCGAGGCAGGGACGGCTCTGGGGCCAACGTCCTGACTTTC. Its protein product is CASRRGRDGSGANVLTF.

This chain joins TRBV21-1 and TRBJ2-5; TRBD2, the table's D call, lacks a check against the DNA. TRBV21-1 is classified as a pseudogene. The CDR3 contains 17 residues. The chain's CDR3 is CASSKRRAGSYQETQYF. The CDR3 region has the DNA TGTGCCAGCAGCAAAAGGAGGGCAGGGAGCTACCAAGAGACCCAGTACTTC.

Concerning this clone itself: A much larger clone sits a single nucleotide away, making a read error possible. J is TRBJ2-6 and V is TRBV30; D gene ambiguous. Germline loops: CDR1 GTSNPN, CDR2 SVGIG (reference sequence). The CDR3 loop spans 13 amino acids. The V end lost 3 bases, the J end lost 12 bases, and 15 bases lay between the germline ends. The CDR3 nucleotides are TGTGCCTGGAGGGAGACACCTATCGTCGTCCTGACTTTC. Translating it yields CAWRETPIVVLTF.

This clone was recorded a few times. V is TRBV9 and J is TRBJ2-2, with a possible D match to TRBD1 (5 bases). The CDR3 consists of 16 residues. From germline, CDR1 is SGDLS and CDR2 YYNGEE. Trimming removed 0 bases at V and 2 bases at J, with 11 bases between. The CDR3 nucleotides read TGTGCCAGCAGCGTAGCCCCCACAGGAAACACCGGGGAGCTGTTTTTT. Amino acids: CASSVAPTGNTGELFF.

In its sample, this clone was seen once. The gene calls are TRBV7-8 and TRBJ2-6; D not resolved. Germline V gene sequence: CDR1 SGHVS, CDR2 FQNEAQ. This CDR3 has 15 amino acids. Deletions cut 5 bases from V and 4 bases from J, with 12 bases between. CDR3: CASSRVKIGANVLTF. For the CDR3, the DNA is TGTGCCAGCAGCCGAGTCAAAATCGGGGCCAACGTCCTGACTTTC.

The table lists this clone with a few counts. The CDR3 sequence is CASSTTGVFGYTF. In nucleotides, the CDR3 is TGTGCCAGCAGTACTACAGGGGTGTTTGGCTACACCTTC. The chain carries TRBV28 and TRBJ1-2, with TRBD1 identical over 7 bases. Germline CDR1 and CDR2: MDHEN and SYDVKM. The junction had 7 bases not matched to a gene; V was cut back by 5 bases and J by 7 bases. CDR3 size: 13 residues.

The chain carries TRBV9 and TRBJ1-6; the D is unclear. V gave up 0 bases and J gave up 7 bases, with 5 bases separating them. The CDR3 runs to 13 residues. Germline assignment: CDR1 SGDLS and CDR2 YYNGEE. CDR3 region: CASSVVPNSPLHF. The CDR3 DNA is TGTGCCAGCAGCGTAGTTCCCAATTCACCCCTCCACTTT.

Only a few counts were recorded for this clone. V usage is TRBV2 and J usage is TRBJ2-1, with 7 bases fitting TRBD1. Germline CDR1 and CDR2: SNHLY and FYNNEI. V trimming: 7 bases; J trimming: 1 base; junction bases outside the gene matches: 1. The CDR3 is 13 amino acids. CDR3 bases: TGTGCCAGCACGACAGGGTCCTACAATGAGCAGTTCTTC. This sequence encodes CASTTGSYNEQFF. Using reference TRBV2 and TRBJ2-1 for the parts outside the CDR3, the full variable domain is EPEVTQTPSHQVTQMGQEVILRCVPISNHLYFYWYRQILGQKVEFLVSFYNNEISEKSEIFDDQFSVERPDGSNFTLKIRSTKLEDSAMYFCASTTGSYNEQFFGPGTRLTVL.

A few counts support this clone. The chain joins TRBV18 to TRBJ1-1; D call uncertain. V was trimmed by 7 bases and J by 4 bases, leaving 16 bases between them. This CDR3 contains 14 residues. Germline values: CDR1 KGHSH, CDR2 LQKENI. DNA for the CDR3: TGTGCCAGCTACGACTCTAGCCGGAGCACTGAAGCTTTCTTT. Translated: CASYDSSRSTEAFF.

By sample fraction, this clone is medium-sized (0.01 to 0.1%). The J gene is TRBJ2-7, the V gene TRBV11-2; 8 bases fit TRBD1. Germline CDR1 reads SGHAT; CDR2 reads FQNNGV. The CDR3 covers 12 residues. V dropped 5 bases and J dropped 6; count of bases not matched to a gene: 3. The CDR3 reads CASSRTGFEQYF. The DNA of the CDR3 is TGTGCCAGCAGCCGGACAGGGTTCGAGCAGTACTTC.

There are many counts of this clone. The V call is TRBV9, the J call TRBJ2-7, with D perhaps matching TRBD1 (6 bases). The V and J ends lost 0 bases and 2 bases respectively, with 9 bases between them. CDR1 is SGDLS, CDR2 YYNGEE, per germline. This CDR3 has 14 amino acids. The CDR3 protein is CASSVVPGAYEQYF. For the CDR3, the DNA is TGTGCCAGCAGCGTAGTCCCAGGGGCCTACGAGCAGTACTTC.

The J gene is TRBJ1-2, the V gene TRBV9; D is unresolved. The V and J ends lost 0 bases and 8 bases respectively, with 14 bases between them. Germline V gene data show CDR1 as SGDLS and CDR2 as YYNGEE. CDR3 length: 14 amino acids. The CDR3 here is CASSVGGPMAGYTF. CDR3 in DNA: TGTGCCAGCAGCGTAGGGGGTCCAATGGCGGGCTACACCTTC. Variable domain in full (rest from reference TRBV9 and TRBJ1-2): DSGVTQTPKHLITATGQRVTLRCSPRSGDLSVYWYQQSLDQGLQFLIQYYNGEERAKGNILERFSAQQFPDLHSELNLSSLELGDSALYFCASSVGGPMAGYTFGSGTRLTVV.

The rearrangement uses TRBV27 and TRBJ2-3, with 7 bases fitting TRBD2. This CDR3 spans 13 amino acids. J gave up 2 bases and V 7 bases, and 3 bases lay outside the gene matches. Per germline, CDR1 MNHEY and CDR2 SMNVEV (reference sequence). The CDR3 DNA reads TGTGCCAGCACTGGGACTATCACAGATACGCAGTATTTT. Residues: CASTGTITDTQYF.

The genes are TRBV4-2 and TRBJ2-3; tentatively, D is TRBD2 (6 bases). Germline V gene sequence: CDR1 LGHNA, CDR2 YNFKEQ. CDR3 length equals 18 residues. V was pared by 0 bases and J by 0 bases, with 16 bases between. CDR3 sequence (DNA): TGTGCCAGCAGCCAAGATATGGGAGTAGGAGGGAGCACAGATACGCAGTATTTT. Translating gives CASSQDMGVGGSTDTQYF.